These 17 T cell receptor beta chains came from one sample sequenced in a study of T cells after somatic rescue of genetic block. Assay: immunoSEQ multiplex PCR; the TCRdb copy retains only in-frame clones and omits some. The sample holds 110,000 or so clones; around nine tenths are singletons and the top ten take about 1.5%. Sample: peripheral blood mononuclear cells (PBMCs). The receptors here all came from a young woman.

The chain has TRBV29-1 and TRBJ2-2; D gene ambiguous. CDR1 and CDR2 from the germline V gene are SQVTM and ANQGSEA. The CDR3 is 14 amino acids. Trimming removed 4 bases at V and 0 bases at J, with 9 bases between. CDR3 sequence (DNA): TGCAGCGTTGTATTCCAGCCGAACACCGGGGAGCTGTTTTTT. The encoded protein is CSVVFQPNTGELFF.

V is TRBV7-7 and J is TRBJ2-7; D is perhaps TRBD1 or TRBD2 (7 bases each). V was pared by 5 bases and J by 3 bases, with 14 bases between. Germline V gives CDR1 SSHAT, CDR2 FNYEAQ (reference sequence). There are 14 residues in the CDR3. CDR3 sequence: CASSQRDSLYEQYF. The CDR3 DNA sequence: TGTGCCAGCAGCCAGCGGGACAGTCTCTACGAGCAGTACTTC.

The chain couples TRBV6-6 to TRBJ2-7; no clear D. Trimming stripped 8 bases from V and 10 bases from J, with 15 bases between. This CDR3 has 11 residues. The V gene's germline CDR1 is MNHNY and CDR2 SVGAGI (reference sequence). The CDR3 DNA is TGTGCCAGCCGAATGATGGGCAAACAGTACTTC. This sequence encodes CASRMMGKQYF.

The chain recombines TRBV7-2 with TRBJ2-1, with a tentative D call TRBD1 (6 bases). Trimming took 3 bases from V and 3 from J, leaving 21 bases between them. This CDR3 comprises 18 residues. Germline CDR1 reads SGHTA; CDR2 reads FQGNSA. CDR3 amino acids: CASSFRARSGTLYNEQFF. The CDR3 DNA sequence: TGTGCCAGCAGCTTTAGGGCCCGATCAGGGACACTCTACAATGAGCAGTTCTTC.

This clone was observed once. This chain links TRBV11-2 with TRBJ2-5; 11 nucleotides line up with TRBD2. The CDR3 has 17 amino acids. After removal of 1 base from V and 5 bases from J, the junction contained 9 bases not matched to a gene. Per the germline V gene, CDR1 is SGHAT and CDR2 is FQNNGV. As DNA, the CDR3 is TGTGCCAGCAGCTTAGGGGTCCAACCTAGCGGGGGGGAGACCCAGTACTTC. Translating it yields CASSLGVQPSGGETQYF.

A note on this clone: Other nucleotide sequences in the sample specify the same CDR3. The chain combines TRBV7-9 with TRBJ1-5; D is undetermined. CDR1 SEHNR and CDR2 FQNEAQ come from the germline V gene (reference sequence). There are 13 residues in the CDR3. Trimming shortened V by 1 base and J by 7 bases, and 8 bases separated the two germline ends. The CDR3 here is CASSLGAGQPQHF. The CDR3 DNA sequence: TGTGCCAGCAGCTTAGGGGCGGGCCAGCCCCAGCATTTT.

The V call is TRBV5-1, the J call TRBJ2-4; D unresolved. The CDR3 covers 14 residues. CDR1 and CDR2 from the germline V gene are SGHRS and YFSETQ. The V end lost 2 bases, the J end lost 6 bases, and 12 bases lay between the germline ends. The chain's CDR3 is CASSLGPPTNIQYF. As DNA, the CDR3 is TGCGCCAGCAGCTTAGGACCCCCGACAAACATTCAGTACTTC.

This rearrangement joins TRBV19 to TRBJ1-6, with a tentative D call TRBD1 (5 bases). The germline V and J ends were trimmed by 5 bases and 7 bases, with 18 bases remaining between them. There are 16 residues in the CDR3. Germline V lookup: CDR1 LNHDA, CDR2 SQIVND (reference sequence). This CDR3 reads CASSPSMGVENSPLHF. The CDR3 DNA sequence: TGTGCCAGTAGTCCCTCCATGGGGGTGGAGAATTCACCCCTCCACTTT.

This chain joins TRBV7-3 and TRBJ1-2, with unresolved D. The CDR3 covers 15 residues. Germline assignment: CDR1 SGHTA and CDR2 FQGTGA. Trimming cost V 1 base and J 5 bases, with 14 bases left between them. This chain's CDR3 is CASSLSPDAVYGYTF. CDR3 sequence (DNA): TGTGCCAGCAGCTTAAGCCCCGATGCCGTATATGGCTACACCTTC.

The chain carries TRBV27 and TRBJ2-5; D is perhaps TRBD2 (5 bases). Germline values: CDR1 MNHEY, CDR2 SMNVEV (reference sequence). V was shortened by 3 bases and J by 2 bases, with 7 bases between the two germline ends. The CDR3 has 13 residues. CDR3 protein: CASSFREQETQYF. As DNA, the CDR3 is TGTGCCAGCAGTTTCCGGGAACAAGAGACCCAGTACTTC.

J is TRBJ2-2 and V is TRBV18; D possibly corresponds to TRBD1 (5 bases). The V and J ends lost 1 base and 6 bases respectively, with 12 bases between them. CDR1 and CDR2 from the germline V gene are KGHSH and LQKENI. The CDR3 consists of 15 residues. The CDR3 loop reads CASSPLGHVAGELFF. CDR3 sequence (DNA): TGTGCCAGCTCACCACTTGGACATGTCGCCGGGGAGCTGTTTTTT.

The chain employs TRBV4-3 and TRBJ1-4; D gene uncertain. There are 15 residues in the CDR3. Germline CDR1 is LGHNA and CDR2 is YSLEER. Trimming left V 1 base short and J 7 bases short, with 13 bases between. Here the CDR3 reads CASSQGIGYGEKLFF. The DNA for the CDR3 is TGCGCCAGCAGCCAAGGGATCGGGTATGGTGAAAAACTGTTTTTT.

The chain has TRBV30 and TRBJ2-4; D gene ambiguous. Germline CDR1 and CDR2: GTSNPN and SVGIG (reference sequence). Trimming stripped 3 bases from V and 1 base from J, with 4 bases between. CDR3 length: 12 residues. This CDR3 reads CAWSGAKNIQYF. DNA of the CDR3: TGTGCCTGGAGCGGGGCCAAAAACATTCAGTACTTC.

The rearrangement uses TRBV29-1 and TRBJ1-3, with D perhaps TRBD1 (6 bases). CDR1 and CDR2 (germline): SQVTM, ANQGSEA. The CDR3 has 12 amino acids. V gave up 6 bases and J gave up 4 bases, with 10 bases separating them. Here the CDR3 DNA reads TGCAGCGTGTCAGGGGAGGGAAACACCATATATTTT. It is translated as CSVSGEGNTIYF.

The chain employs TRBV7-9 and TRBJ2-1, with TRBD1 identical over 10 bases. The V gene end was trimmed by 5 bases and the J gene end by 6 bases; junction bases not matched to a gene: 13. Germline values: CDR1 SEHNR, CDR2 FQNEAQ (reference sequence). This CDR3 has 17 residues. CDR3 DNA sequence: TGTGCCAGCAGCCGCCGGGACAGGGGATTCCAATTCAATGAGCAGTTCTTC. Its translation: CASSRRDRGFQFNEQFF.

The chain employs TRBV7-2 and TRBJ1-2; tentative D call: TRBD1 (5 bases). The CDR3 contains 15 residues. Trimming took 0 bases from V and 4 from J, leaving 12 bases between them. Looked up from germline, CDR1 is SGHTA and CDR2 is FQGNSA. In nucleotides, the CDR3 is TGTGCCAGCAGCTTAGCCCAGGGAAGCTTCTATGGCTACACCTTC. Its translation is CASSLAQGSFYGYTF.

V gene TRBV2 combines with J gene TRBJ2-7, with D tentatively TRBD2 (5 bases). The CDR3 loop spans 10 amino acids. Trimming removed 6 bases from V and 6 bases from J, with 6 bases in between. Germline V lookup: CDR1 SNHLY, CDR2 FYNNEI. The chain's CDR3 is CASRRVEQYF. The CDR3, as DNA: TGTGCCAGCAGGCGGGTCGAGCAGTACTTC.